Listed below are T cell receptor beta chains from one sample, sequenced in a study of Graves' ophthalmopathy and Graves' hyperthyroidism. Using its own MiXCR run on the multiplex PCR reads, TCRdb lists one record per CDR3 protein. The sample yields some 1.1 million distinct CDR3 sequences, 36% seen once. The material sequenced was peripheral blood or thyroid tissue (not recorded which). The receptors originated from an adult man with Graves' hyperthyroidism. CDR3s include the opening cysteine and the closing phenylalanine or tryptophan. The D gene is left open where the match is weak. Clone size is given for some rows only: seen once, a few or many times, or a class if the clone is expanded.

few	TRBV11-2	TRBJ1-1	-	14	TGTGCCAGCAGCTTATTCTTGGTGAACACTGAAGCTTTCTTT	CASSLFLVNTEAFF
few	TRBV29-1	TRBJ2-3	-	12	TGCAGCGAGGATAGGGGCACAGATACGCAGTATTTT	CSEDRGTDTQYF
-	TRBV4-2	TRBJ2-2	TRBD2	19	TGTGCCAGCAGCCAAGTCTACGGGACTAGCGGGCAGAACACCGGGGAGCTGTTTTTT	CASSQVYGTSGQNTGELFF
many	TRBV20-1	TRBJ1-5	-	16	TGCAGTGCTAGACCCAGAGGTCTCGGCTTTGGTCAGCCCCAGCATTTT	CSARPRGLGFGQPQHF
-	TRBV20-1	TRBJ2-2	-	17	TGCAGTGCTAGCGGGCCGGAGGGCGGAGGGTTTACCGGGGAGCTGTTTTTT	CSASGPEGGGFTGELFF
few	TRBV7-9	TRBJ2-7	-	17	TGTGCCAGCAGCTTAGTGGGTGTGGACAGACATCTGTACGAGCAGTACTTC	CASSLVGVDRHLYEQYF
few	TRBV24-1	TRBJ2-7	-	13	TGTGCCACCAGTGATTGCAGGGTCGACGAGCAGTACTTC	CATSDCRVDEQYF
-	TRBV5-1	TRBJ2-7	-	13	TGCGCCAGCACCGGGCAGGACAGCTACGAGCAGTACTTC	CASTGQDSYEQYF
few	TRBV7-3	TRBJ2-2	-	16	TGTGCCAGCAGCTTAAGGCTAGCCCTGGGGACCGGGGAGCTGTTTTTT	CASSLRLALGTGELFF
-	TRBV5-4	TRBJ2-7	-	16	TGTGCCAGCAGCCCCGCCGACTGGGGAGGTCCTTACGAGCAGTACTTC	CASSPADWGGPYEQYF
few	TRBV20-1	TRBJ2-2	TRBD2	14	TGCAGTGCTAGGGCGGGAGGTGGGACCGGGGAGCTGTTTTTT	CSARAGGGTGELFF
-	TRBV4-1	TRBJ2-7	-	16	TGCGCCAGCAGCCACCCCTATTCGGGCGGGACACACGAGCAGTACTTC	CASSHPYSGGTHEQYF
many	TRBV24-1	TRBJ1-5	TRBD1	14	TGTGCCACCAGTGATTCCCAGACAGGGGACCCCCAGCATTTT	CATSDSQTGDPQHF
-	TRBV9	TRBJ2-2	-	14	TGTGCCAGCAGCGTAGGAGGGTACACCGGGGAGCTGTTTTTT	CASSVGGYTGELFF
few	TRBV9	TRBJ2-2	-	16	TGTGCCAGCAGCGCATCGAATCTAGGGATCACCGGGGAGCTGTTTTTT	CASSASNLGITGELFF
once	TRBV25-1	TRBJ1-1	-	16	TGTGCCAGCACCCGAAAGGGAGGGGTTGGTGGCACTGAAGCTTTCTTT	CASTRKGGVGGTEAFF
few	TRBV3-1	TRBJ2-7	-	14	TGTGCCAGCAGCCAAGGGCTAGCGTCCGACGAGCAGTACTTC	CASSQGLASDEQYF
few	TRBV12-3/TRBV12-4	TRBJ1-1	TRBD1	15	TGTGCCAGCAGTTTCCCAGGGGGCGTGGACACTGAAGCTTTCTTT	CASSFPGGVDTEAFF
-	TRBV2	TRBJ1-6	-	14	TGTGCCAGCAGTTCTTCACAGGTTAACTCACCCCTCCACTTT	CASSSSQVNSPLHF
few	TRBV5-4	TRBJ1-1	-	14	TGTGCCAGCAGCTTGGAGCCAGAGCGTGGTGAAGCTTTCTTT	CASSLEPERGEAFF
many	TRBV6-6	TRBJ1-2	TRBD1	13	TGTGCCAGCAGTGCGGACAGGGCCCTGGGCTACACCTTC	CASSADRALGYTF